A selection of T cell receptor beta chains follows, all from one sample in a study of neurological immune-mediated disorders. TCRdb reprocessed the 5' RACE reads with MiXCR, giving one entry per CDR3 protein. The data hold roughly 50,000 distinct CDR3 sequences, with 12% observed a single time. Sequenced sample: PBMCs. These TCRs come from a male donor with HTLV-1-associated myelopathy (HAM/TSP). Each CDR3 is given with its conserved first and last residue.

V	J	CDR3
TRBV6-5	TRBJ2-2	CASTMGRMAGELFF
TRBV6-6	TRBJ1-1	CASSAGTDYTEAFF
TRBV11-3	TRBJ1-1	CASSLSKGKAFF
TRBV4-3	TRBJ2-5	CASSQDLYGEGETQYF
TRBV20-1	TRBJ2-3	CSARELRPKDTQYF
TRBV15	TRBJ1-5	CATSTRTGWNQPQHF
TRBV12-3/TRBV12-4	TRBJ2-1	CASRSRRGYNEQFF
TRBV10-3	TRBJ2-5	CAISESRGETQYF
TRBV5-1	TRBJ1-1	CASSPQGIEAFF
TRBV7-3	TRBJ1-1	CASSFSGLGVTEAFF
TRBV5-1	TRBJ1-4	CASNNAGLGREKLFF
TRBV6-2/TRBV6-3	TRBJ2-3	CASSRRTGRPDTQYF
TRBV10-3	TRBJ1-4	CAIRPGTGGDGEKLFF
TRBV6-1	TRBJ2-1	CASSESRYEQFF
TRBV4-2	TRBJ2-2	CASSPQGPDTGELFF
TRBV7-2	TRBJ2-2	CASSRDRVNTGELFF
TRBV5-1	TRBJ2-5	CASSSQGARETQYF
TRBV29-1	TRBJ2-7	CSVEEPGVRSEQYF
TRBV7-2	TRBJ2-3	CASSTSGGASDTQYF
TRBV5-1	TRBJ2-3	CASSLGVAGGPTDTQYF
TRBV5-5	TRBJ1-5	CASSLDWSAPSQHF
TRBV28	TRBJ2-5	CASSTSGGTQETQYF
TRBV20-1	TRBJ2-7	CSALRTGVLYEQYF
TRBV3-1	TRBJ2-7	CASSLEPGYEQYF
TRBV7-2	TRBJ2-7	CASSLGVAGIYEQYF
TRBV5-1	TRBJ1-2	CASSMNTGGYGYTF
TRBV20-1	TRBJ2-7	CSARPGQEGVVQYF
TRBV5-5	TRBJ1-2	CASSFASRGYTF
TRBV24-1	TRBJ2-2	CATSDPFGDSTGELFF
TRBV20-1	TRBJ2-3	CSARGLAGGRYADTQYF
TRBV5-5	TRBJ1-1	CASSLHENTEAFF
TRBV7-2	TRBJ2-4	CASSPLVGKNIQYF
TRBV10-2	TRBJ2-5	CASSVGRARETQYF
TRBV20-1	TRBJ1-1	CSAVRGASTEAFF
TRBV20-1	TRBJ1-1	CSARLWRGAKNTEAFF
TRBV11-2	TRBJ1-2	CASSPGGVNYGYTF
TRBV5-5	TRBJ2-1	CASSLGIGVRHNEQFF
TRBV7-2	TRBJ2-3	CASSITSGTDTQYF
TRBV5-1	TRBJ2-2	CASSPAGQGYTGELFF
TRBV6-1	TRBJ2-3	CASSERNRNTQYF
TRBV5-1	TRBJ1-2	CASSFAGFEDGYTF
TRBV5-1	TRBJ2-3	CASSPGPQAGAMGDTQYF
TRBV7-2	TRBJ2-7	CASSLAGGGNYEQYF
TRBV5-1	TRBJ1-2	CASSLDPGQGGGYTF
TRBV6-5	TRBJ1-5	CASRSVRGAGRNQPQHF
TRBV7-3	TRBJ1-1	CASSPSTGQNTEAFF
TRBV10-2	TRBJ1-2	CASSVGRVGGYTF
TRBV5-6	TRBJ2-2	CASSLGPTGELFF
TRBV7-2	TRBJ1-2	CASSLMGGVGGGYTF
TRBV3-1	TRBJ2-1	CASSQVQDYNEQFF
TRBV9	TRBJ2-3	CASSVGLARATDTQYF
TRBV20-1	TRBJ2-7	CSARDRRGVSYEQYF
TRBV30	TRBJ2-3	CAWKFLTDTQYF
TRBV5-5	TRBJ1-2	CASSLLIRGDYGYTF
TRBV20-1	TRBJ2-3	CSATRTSGYTDTQYF
TRBV7-2	TRBJ2-4	CASSFTRGDIQYF
TRBV11-3	TRBJ1-1	CASSLVARRGDEAFF